This entry concerns a single T cell receptor (beta chain). The antigen is not known. These data originate in a study of shared clonotypes between healthy human individuals. Study-wide results and caveats: Sorted-subset sequencing, rarefaction showed, was incomplete despite large depth.

Naive CD8 cells lacked CD45RO and underwent positive selection for CCR7, leaving out terminally differentiated effector memory CD45RA+ cells. The table came from immunoSEQ multiplex PCR; TCRdb's copy has only in-frame clones and leaves some out. The sample has more than 2 million clones, just over 90% seen once. Material for sequencing was naive CD8+ T cells from PBMCs. The source of this sequence is a man aged 18 to 29 in good health. Some clones in this sample may be carry-over from other donors' samples.

The CDR3 sequence: CASSAGALTYEQYF. CDR3 nucleotide sequence: TGTGCCAGCAGTGCGGGGGCCCTAACCTACGAGCAGTACTTC. The chain joins TRBV6-1 to TRBJ2-7; D tentatively fits TRBD1 or TRBD2 (6 bases each). Trimming removed 4 bases from V and 2 bases from J, with 12 bases in between. CDR3 size: 14 residues. Germline V gene sequence: CDR1 MNHNS, CDR2 SASEGT.